One sample yielded the 18 T cell receptor beta chains listed below, sequenced in a study of regulatory T cells in long-lasting Graves disease. As for time point: persistent/refractory GD, antithyroid drugs over 5 years with positive TRAb. PBMCs were the source of the RNA used for TCR sequencing. TCR beta libraries were built with iRepertoire HTBI primers and Arm-PCR of CDR3 regions. MiXCR, run by TCRdb on the multiplex PCR reads, gives a single entry per CDR3 protein. The profile shows about 470,000 distinct CDR3 sequences, 20% to 25% of them singletons. The sample here was peripheral blood mononuclear cells (PBMCs), taken when the disease was refractory, from a patient treated with antithyroid drugs. The receptors shown here come from a female donor with Graves disease.

V is TRBV4-3 and J is TRBJ1-4; 8 bases line up with TRBD1. CDR1 and CDR2 (germline): LGHNA, YSLEER. After removal of 4 bases from V and 0 bases from J, the junction contained 10 bases not matched to a gene. This CDR3 is built from 18 residues. CDR3 DNA sequence: TGCGCCAGCAGCCGGAAGGACAGGGATTACTCAACTAATGAAAAACTGTTTTTT. This sequence encodes CASSRKDRDYSTNEKLFF.

This clonotype came up a few times. The V gene is TRBV30, the J gene TRBJ1-3; 7 nucleotides match TRBD1. Trimming took 3 bases from V and 2 from J; bases not matched to a gene: 10. The CDR3 totals 16 residues. Germline V gives CDR1 GTSNPN, CDR2 SVGIG (reference sequence). CDR3 sequence reads: CAWRKRQGTAGNTIYF. In nucleotides, the CDR3 is TGTGCCTGGAGAAAGAGACAGGGTACAGCTGGAAACACCATATATTTT.

The J gene is TRBJ2-4, the V gene TRBV7-9, with TRBD2 matching 10 bases. The CDR3 extends over 17 amino acids. Germline values: CDR1 SEHNR, CDR2 FQNEAQ (reference sequence). V shed 3 bases, J shed 5 bases, and the junction held 10 bases outside the gene matches. DNA for the CDR3: TGTGCCAGCAGCTTCTCCCTAGCGGGAGCTTGGCAAAACATTCAGTACTTC. Its translation is CASSFSLAGAWQNIQYF.

The chain recombines TRBV27 with TRBJ2-7; the D gene is possibly TRBD2 (6 bases). The CDR3 spans 14 residues. Germline-derived CDR1 and CDR2 are MNHEY and SMNVEV (reference sequence). Trimming stripped 5 bases from V and 4 bases from J, with 15 bases between. CDR3 protein: CASSPGVYPYEQYF. DNA for the CDR3: TGTGCCAGCAGTCCGGGAGTCTACCCTTACGAGCAGTACTTC.

This clonotype was recorded only once. The J gene is TRBJ1-2, the V gene TRBV28, with a tentative D call TRBD1 (6 bases). CDR1 and CDR2 from the germline V gene are MDHEN and SYDVKM. Trimming removed 4 bases from V and 8 bases from J, with 14 bases in between. The CDR3 contains 13 residues. The CDR3, as DNA: TGTGCCAGCAGTTCGCGGGGGCTCGCGGGCTACACCTTC. Encoded protein: CASSSRGLAGYTF.

The table lists this clonotype with many counts. The chain couples TRBV7-3 to TRBJ2-5; D is unclear. The CDR3 has 14 amino acids. V lost 1 base to trimming and J lost 5 bases, with 11 bases between them. Per the germline V gene, CDR1 is SGHTA and CDR2 is FQGTGA. The CDR3 DNA follows: TGTGCCAGCAGCTTAAACGGGCCCCCTGAGACCCAGTACTTC. Its protein product is CASSLNGPPETQYF.

This clonotype appeared a few times. CDR3: CASSSQGTVKNIQYF. The CDR3 nucleotides are TGTGCCAGCAGCTCCCAAGGGACAGTGAAAAACATTCAGTACTTC. V is TRBV7-3 and J is TRBJ2-4; 7 nucleotides agree with TRBD1. Germline V lookup: CDR1 SGHTA, CDR2 FQGTGA. The V gene end was trimmed by 4 bases and the J gene end by 4 bases; junction bases not matched to a gene: 7. The CDR3 consists of 15 residues. Filled out from reference TRBV7-3 and TRBJ2-4, the complete variable domain reads GAGVSQTPSNKVTEKGKYVELRCDPISGHTALYWYRQSLGQGPEFLIYFQGTGAADDSGLPNDRFFAVRPEGSVSTLKIQRTERGDSAVYLCASSSQGTVKNIQYFGAGTRLSVL.

Regarding this clonotype: This could be a read error, since a much larger clone is one nucleotide away. This chain joins TRBV6-2 or TRBV6-3 and TRBJ2-7; 10 bases align to TRBD1. CDR3 length: 16 amino acids. Germline CDR1 MNHEY, CDR2 SVGEGT. The V gene end was trimmed by 4 bases and the J gene end by 6 bases; junction bases not matched to a gene: 12. The CDR3 here is CASSWTGGSLTREQYF. The CDR3, as DNA: TGTGCCAGCAGTTGGACAGGGGGTAGTCTTACGCGCGAGCAGTACTTC.

The chain links TRBV6-1 to TRBJ1-5; 7 positions match TRBD1. J was trimmed by 9 bases and V by 5 bases; bases with no gene match: 7. Germline loops: CDR1 MNHNS, CDR2 SASEGT. The CDR3 loop spans 13 amino acids. The CDR3 DNA sequence: TGTGCCAGCAGTCACTCGCCAGGGGGGCCCCAGCATTTT. Translated: CASSHSPGGPQHF.

This clonotype was found many times. V is TRBV5-8 and J is TRBJ1-5; 10 bases fit TRBD1. The J segment lost 7 bases and the V segment lost 4 bases, leaving 8 bases of the junction unmatched. Germline V gives CDR1 SGHTS, CDR2 YDEGEE. There are 15 residues in the CDR3. The DNA of the CDR3 is TGTGCCAGCAGCGGCGGGACAGGGGAACGGCAGCCCCAGCATTTT. Protein: CASSGGTGERQPQHF.

The table lists this clonotype with many counts. The chain links TRBV30 to TRBJ2-5; D is ambiguous. From germline, CDR1 is GTSNPN and CDR2 SVGIG (reference sequence). This CDR3 has 11 amino acids. V was clipped by 5 bases and J by 5 bases, with 9 bases between them. DNA of the CDR3: TGTGCCTGGGGAAATTTGGAGACCCAGTACTTC. Amino acids: CAWGNLETQYF.

The V call is TRBV15, the J call TRBJ2-2, with D perhaps matching TRBD2 (6 bases). CDR3 size: 16 residues. Trimming took 0 bases from V and 2 from J, leaving 10 bases between them. Germline V CDR1 and CDR2: LNHNV, YYDKDF (reference sequence). The CDR3, as DNA: TGTGCCACCAGCAGAGAGAGGCGGGGTAACACCGGGGAGCTGTTTTTT. This gives the protein CATSRERRGNTGELFF.

As for this clonotype: The conserved closing phenylalanine or tryptophan is absent in this CDR3, likely reflecting a read error. The CDR3 coding sequence is TGTGCCAGCAGCCAGGAGGTTTTTAATAATTCACCCCTCCACTCT. It is translated as CASSQEVFNNSPLHS. The chain is built from TRBV7-8 and TRBJ1-6; D not resolved. Deletions cut 5 bases from V and 5 bases from J, with 13 bases between. This CDR3 region has 15 residues. Germline V CDR1 and CDR2: SGHVS, FQNEAQ.

The sample holds many counts of this clonotype. The J gene is TRBJ2-7, the V gene TRBV29-1, with D perhaps matching TRBD2 (5 bases). Germline CDR1 reads SQVTM; CDR2 reads ANQGSEA. Between the trimmed V and J ends, which lost 6 bases and 5 bases, there was a span of 20 bases. This CDR3 is 14 amino acids long. The CDR3 sequence: CSVEGLADVDEQYF. For the CDR3, the DNA is TGCAGCGTCGAGGGCCTAGCTGATGTCGACGAGCAGTACTTC.

This clonotype has more than one count but fewer than ten. This chain joins TRBV7-8 and TRBJ2-7, with D unclear. CDR1 and CDR2 (germline): SGHVS, FQNEAQ. V was trimmed by 1 base and J by 0 bases, leaving 7 bases between them. The CDR3 loop spans 14 amino acids. Written as DNA, the CDR3 is TGTGCCAGCAGCTTAGGGAGACTCTCCTACGAGCAGTACTTC. It is translated as CASSLGRLSYEQYF.

The sample holds many counts of this clonotype. V usage is TRBV7-2 and J usage is TRBJ2-7, with TRBD2 matching over 9 bases. J lost 3 bases, V lost 2 bases, and 20 bases had no gene match. Germline V lookup: CDR1 SGHTA, CDR2 FQGNSA. This CDR3 region has 20 residues. The DNA of the CDR3 is TGTGCCAGCAGCTTAAAGCCCTTGCAGCCAAGACTAGCGGCCAACTACGAGCAGTACTTC. This encodes CASSLKPLQPRLAANYEQYF.

This clonotype was detected many times. V gene TRBV7-2 combines with J gene TRBJ1-1, with D uncertain. The CDR3 runs to 15 residues. Trimming left V 5 bases short and J 2 bases short, with 15 bases between. CDR1 SGHTA and CDR2 FQGNSA come from the germline V gene. The CDR3 spells CASSPGPGINTEAFF. For the CDR3, the DNA is TGTGCCAGCAGCCCAGGACCGGGCATCAACACTGAAGCTTTCTTT.

This clonotype has ten or more counts. The chain uses TRBV6-5 and TRBJ1-5, with 7 bases that match TRBD1. V was clipped by 4 bases and J by 3 bases; unmatched bases: 6. The CDR3 length is 15 residues. Germline CDR1 is MNHEY and CDR2 is SVGAGI. The CDR3 DNA reads as TGTGCCAGCAGTTTGACAGGGTCTTTCAATCAGCCCCAGCATTTT. Its protein is CASSLTGSFNQPQHF.